This TCR beta chain was captured by sequencing in a study of cytomegalovirus exposure and HLA in healthy donors. Concerning this clone itself: Its antigen is unidentified.

The PCR was carried out with 60 Vbeta primers and 13 Jbeta primers. Sequencing was performed with immunoSEQ multiplex PCR; in TCRdb, only in-frame clones are kept and a portion is missing. The sample yields around 200,000 clones, 65% to 90% seen once. Germline loops: CDR1 KGHSH, CDR2 LQKENI. V was clipped by 4 bases and J by 5 bases; unmatched bases: 4. The CDR3 totals 14 residues. The study's findings and limits: Several V segments, TRBV6-2 and TRBV6-3 among them, could not be told apart and were dropped. What a later analysis reportedly showed was that an Asian-associated ancestry cluster had fewer N-insertions than the roughly 670-donor mean.

Nominally healthy donors provided the samples, though records likely missed some immune exposures. Material for sequencing was PBMCs. This TCR was sampled from a woman in her twenties or thirties in good health and CMV-seronegative. The chain joins TRBV18 to TRBJ2-3, with 9 bases identical to TRBD1. In nucleotides, the CDR3 is TGTGCCAGCTCACGGACAGGGGATTTAGATACGCAGTATTTT. This gives the protein CASSRTGDLDTQYF.